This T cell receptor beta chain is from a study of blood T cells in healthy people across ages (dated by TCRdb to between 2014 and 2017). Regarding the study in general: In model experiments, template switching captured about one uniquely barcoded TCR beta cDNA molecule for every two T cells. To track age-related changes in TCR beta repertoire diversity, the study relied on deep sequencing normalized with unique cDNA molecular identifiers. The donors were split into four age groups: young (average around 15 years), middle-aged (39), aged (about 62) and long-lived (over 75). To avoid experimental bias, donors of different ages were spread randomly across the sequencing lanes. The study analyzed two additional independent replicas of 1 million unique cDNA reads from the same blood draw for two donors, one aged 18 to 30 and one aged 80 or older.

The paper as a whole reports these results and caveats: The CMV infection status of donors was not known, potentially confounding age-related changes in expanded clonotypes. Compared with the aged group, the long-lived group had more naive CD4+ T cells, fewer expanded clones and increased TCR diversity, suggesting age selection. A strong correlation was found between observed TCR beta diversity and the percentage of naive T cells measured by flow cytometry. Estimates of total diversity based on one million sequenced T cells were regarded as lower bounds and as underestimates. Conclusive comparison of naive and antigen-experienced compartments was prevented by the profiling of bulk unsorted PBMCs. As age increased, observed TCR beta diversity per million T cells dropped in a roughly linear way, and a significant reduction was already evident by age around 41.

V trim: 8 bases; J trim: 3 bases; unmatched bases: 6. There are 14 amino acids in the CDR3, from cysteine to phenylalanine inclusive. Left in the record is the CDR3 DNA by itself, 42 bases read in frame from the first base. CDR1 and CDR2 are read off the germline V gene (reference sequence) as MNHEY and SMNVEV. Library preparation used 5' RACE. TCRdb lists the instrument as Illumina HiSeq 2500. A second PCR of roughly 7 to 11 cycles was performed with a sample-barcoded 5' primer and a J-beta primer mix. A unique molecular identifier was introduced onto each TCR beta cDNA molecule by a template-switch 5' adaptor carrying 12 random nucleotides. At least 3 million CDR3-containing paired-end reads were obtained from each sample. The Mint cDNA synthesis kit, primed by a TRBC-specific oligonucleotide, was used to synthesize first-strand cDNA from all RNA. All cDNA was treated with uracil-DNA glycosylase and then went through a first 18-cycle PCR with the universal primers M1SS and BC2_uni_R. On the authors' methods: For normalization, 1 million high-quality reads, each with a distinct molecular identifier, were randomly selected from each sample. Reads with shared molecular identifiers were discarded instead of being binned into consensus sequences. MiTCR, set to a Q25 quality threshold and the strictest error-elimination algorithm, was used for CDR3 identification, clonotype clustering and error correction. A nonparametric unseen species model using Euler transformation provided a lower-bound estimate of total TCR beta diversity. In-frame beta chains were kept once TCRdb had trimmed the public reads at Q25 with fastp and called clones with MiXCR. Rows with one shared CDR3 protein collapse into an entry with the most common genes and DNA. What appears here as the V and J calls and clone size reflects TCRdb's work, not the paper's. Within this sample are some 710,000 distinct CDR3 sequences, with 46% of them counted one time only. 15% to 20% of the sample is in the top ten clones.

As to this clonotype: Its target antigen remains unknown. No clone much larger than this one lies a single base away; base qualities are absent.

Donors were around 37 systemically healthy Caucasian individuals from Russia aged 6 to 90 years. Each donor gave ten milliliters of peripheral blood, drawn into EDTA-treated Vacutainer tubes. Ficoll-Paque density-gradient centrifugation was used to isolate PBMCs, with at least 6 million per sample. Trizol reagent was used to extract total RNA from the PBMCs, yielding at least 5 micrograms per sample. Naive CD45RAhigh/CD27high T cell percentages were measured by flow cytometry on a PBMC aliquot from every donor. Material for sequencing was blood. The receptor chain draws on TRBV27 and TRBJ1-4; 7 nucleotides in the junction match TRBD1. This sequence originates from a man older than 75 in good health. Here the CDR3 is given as CASGSQGANEKLFF. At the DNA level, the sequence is TGTGCCAGCGGGTCCCAGGGGGCTAATGAAAAACTGTTTTTT.